A single sample gave rise to the 25 T cell receptor beta chains below, sequenced in a study of T cells in Graves' hyperthyroidism and ophthalmopathy. Amplified regions were TCR beta CDR3 sequences from RNA transcripts. Initially, a first-round RT-PCR of the TCR CDR3 employed the HTBI primer set. TCRdb reanalysed the multiplex PCR reads using MiXCR and keeps one entry per CDR3 protein. The table includes 380,000 or so distinct CDR3 sequences, about 15% detected once. Material: blood. The receptor source for this set is a woman in her 30s with Graves' hyperthyroidism.

The sample holds many counts of this clonotype. V and J are TRBV6-1 and TRBJ2-1; D unresolved. This CDR3 contains 13 residues. The V gene's germline CDR1 is MNHNS and CDR2 SASEGT. V dropped 2 bases and J dropped 12 bases, with 14 bases sitting between them. The CDR3 region has the DNA TGTGCCAGCAGTGAATCGACCAAGTCTCGGCAGTTCTTC. The encoded protein is CASSESTKSRQFF.

This clonotype is a singleton in its sample. Sequence at one end of the junction differs from germline and may be a read error. The rearrangement joins TRBV5-1 to TRBJ1-1; D uncertain. Germline CDR1 and CDR2: SGHRS and YFSETQ. The CDR3 sequence is 11 residues long. This CDR3 is CASSASSEAFF. CDR3 coding DNA: TGTGCCAGCAGCGCATCCTCTGAAGCTTTCTTT.

There are many counts of this clonotype. The chain uses TRBV9 and TRBJ2-7; 7 bases are a match to TRBD2. The CDR3 is 17 residues long. The J segment lost 0 bases and the V segment lost 4 bases, leaving 13 bases of the junction unmatched. The germline V gene has CDR1 SGDLS and CDR2 YYNGEE. The CDR3 reads CASSPRSSAGVSYEQYF. The CDR3 region has the DNA TGTGCCAGCAGCCCGCGATCGTCGGCGGGAGTCTCCTACGAGCAGTACTTC.

The chain has TRBV27 and TRBJ2-7, with D perhaps TRBD1 (5 bases). Trimming shortened V by 2 bases and J by 6 bases, and 8 bases separated the two germline ends. The CDR3 totals 12 residues. CDR1 is MNHEY, CDR2 SMNVEV, per germline (reference sequence). CDR3 nucleotide sequence: TGTGCCAGCAGTTTAATCCAGGGCGAGCAGTACTTC. Protein sequence: CASSLIQGEQYF.

The chain couples TRBV18 to TRBJ2-7, with 9 bases aligning to TRBD2. The CDR3 loop spans 16 amino acids. V shed 3 bases and J 5 bases; nucleotides not matched to a gene: 11. Germline-derived CDR1 and CDR2 are KGHSH and LQKENI. Here the CDR3 reads CASSPDRASGKDEQYF. As DNA, the CDR3 is TGTGCCAGCTCACCCGACAGGGCTAGCGGGAAGGACGAGCAGTACTTC.

J is TRBJ2-7 and V is TRBV7-9; D possibly corresponds to TRBD1 (7 bases). The V end was cut by 3 bases, the J end by 0 bases, with 15 bases between. This CDR3 is 16 amino acids long. Looked up from germline, CDR1 is SEHNR and CDR2 is FQNEAQ (reference sequence). The CDR3 nucleotides read TGTGCCAGCAGCTTGCAGGGGGGTCCACTCTCCTACGAGCAGTACTTC. It codes for CASSLQGGPLSYEQYF.

This clonotype occurred once. This chain links TRBV9 with TRBJ2-1; 12 bases agree with TRBD2. CDR1 is SGDLS, CDR2 YYNGEE, per germline. J gave up 5 bases and V 3 bases, and 0 bases lay outside the gene matches. The CDR3 is 14 residues long. The CDR3, as DNA: TGTGCCAGCAGCGGGACTAGCGGGAACAATGAGCAGTTCTTC. Translating gives CASSGTSGNNEQFF.

The chain carries TRBV19 and TRBJ2-2, with D possibly matching TRBD2 (6 bases). CDR1 and CDR2 (germline): LNHDA, SQIVND (reference sequence). The CDR3 sequence is 14 residues long. With 8 bases removed from V and 3 bases from J, the gap between germline ends came to 13 bases. Here the CDR3 DNA reads TGTGCCAGTCGTGGAGCGGGTTACACCGGGGAGCTGTTTTTT. Protein product: CASRGAGYTGELFF.

Only a few counts were recorded for this clonotype. The chain is built from TRBV3-1 and TRBJ2-1; D unresolved. CDR1 is LGHDT and CDR2 is YNNKEL in the germline V gene (reference sequence). Trimming took 4 bases from V and 5 from J, leaving 9 bases between them. This CDR3 is 13 amino acids long. The CDR3 nucleotides read TGTGCCAGCAGCCGAAATCTTAACAATGAGCAGTTCTTC. This gives the protein CASSRNLNNEQFF.

The gene calls are TRBV4-1 and TRBJ1-1; TRBD1 matches at 9 bases. This CDR3 contains 13 residues. CDR1 and CDR2 (germline): MGHRA, YSYEKL. The V gene end was trimmed by 6 bases and the J gene end by 3 bases; junction bases not matched to a gene: 2. CDR3 region: CASSGQGYTEAFF. The CDR3 coding sequence is TGCGCCAGCAGTGGACAGGGGTACACTGAAGCTTTCTTT.

The sample holds a few counts of this clonotype. The V call is TRBV20-1, the J call TRBJ1-6, with a tentative D call TRBD1 (6 bases). Trimming left V 5 bases short and J 0 bases short, with 14 bases between. The germline gives CDR1 DFQATT, CDR2 SNEGSKA (reference sequence). The CDR3 runs to 16 residues. Here the CDR3 reads CSARGQRSSYNSPLHF. The CDR3 DNA sequence: TGCAGTGCTCGGGGACAACGGAGCTCCTATAATTCACCCCTCCACTTT.

Many counts were recorded for this clonotype. The V gene is TRBV20-1, the J gene TRBJ2-1; no clear D gene. V was pared by 5 bases and J by 2 bases, with 13 bases between. Looked up from germline, CDR1 is DFQATT and CDR2 is SNEGSKA (reference sequence). This CDR3 is built from 14 residues. CDR3 in DNA: TGCAGTGCTGAACCCACCAGCCCCTACAATGAGCAGTTCTTC. Its protein is CSAEPTSPYNEQFF.

Many counts were recorded for this clonotype. The chain employs TRBV28 and TRBJ1-2; D is possibly TRBD1 (5 bases). This CDR3 region has 12 residues. V was cut by 5 bases and J by 8 bases, with 12 bases left in between. Germline V gene lookup returns CDR1 MDHEN and CDR2 SYDVKM. The CDR3 DNA reads TGTGCCAGCAGTCCTCCCACAGGCGGCTACACCTTC. It encodes CASSPPTGGYTF.

Regarding this clonotype: An end of the junction differs from the germline gene, which may be a read error. The V call is TRBV28, the J call TRBJ2-5; 7 bases line up with TRBD1. Germline-derived CDR1 and CDR2 are MDHEN and SYDVKM. This CDR3 is built from 13 residues. CDR3 coding DNA: TGTGCCAGCAGTCCTTACAGGGGAGAGACCCGGTACTTC. It specifies CASSPYRGETRYF. The full variable domain, in which reference TRBV28 and TRBJ2-5 provide the parts outside the CDR3, is DVKVTQSSRYLVKRTGEKVFLECVQDMDHENMFWYRQDPGLGLRLIYFSYDVKMKEKGDIPEGYSVSREKKERFSLILESASTNQTSMYLCASSPYRGETRYFGPGTRLLVL.

The chain has TRBV6-1 and TRBJ2-3; 9 bases line up with TRBD2. CDR1 is MNHNS and CDR2 is SASEGT in the germline V gene. The length of the CDR3 is 16 residues. The V and J ends lost 6 bases and 0 bases, in that order; junction bases with no gene match: 7. CDR3: CASRPTSGTSTDTQYF. CDR3 nucleotide sequence: TGTGCCAGCAGGCCGACTAGCGGAACCAGCACAGATACGCAGTATTTT.

This clonotype has only one observation. Since a much larger clone is just one base distant, this may be a read error. V usage is TRBV3-1 and J usage is TRBJ2-7; D is uncertain. The CDR3 consists of 14 residues. CDR1 and CDR2 (germline): LGHDT, YNNKEL (reference sequence). CDR3 coding DNA: TGTGCCAGCAGCCGTGGGGAATCCTCCGACGAGCAGTACTTC. It translates to CASSRGESSDEQYF.

This clonotype was detected many times. The chain joins TRBV2 to TRBJ1-2; TRBD1 agrees at 7 bases. V dropped 8 bases and J dropped 6; count of bases not matched to a gene: 9. The CDR3 has 13 amino acids. Germline CDR1 reads SNHLY; CDR2 reads FYNNEI. In nucleotides, the CDR3 is TGTGCCAGCCGTCGACAGGGAGGGGATGGCTACACCTTC. Translated, it gives CASRRQGGDGYTF.

In its sample, this clonotype was seen many times. V usage is TRBV6-2 or TRBV6-3 and J usage is TRBJ1-5, with 8 positions matching TRBD1. The junction had 8 bases not matched to a gene; V was cut back by 4 bases and J by 0 bases. Germline lookup yields CDR1 MNHEY and CDR2 SVGEGT. The length of the CDR3 is 17 residues. CDR3 residues: CASSSRTGRYSNQPQHF. In DNA, the CDR3 is TGTGCCAGCAGTTCCAGGACAGGGCGATATAGCAATCAGCCCCAGCATTTT.

Remarks on this clonotype: Just one base apart from a much larger clone, this may be a read error. This rearrangement joins TRBV29-1 to TRBJ2-7; perhaps TRBD2 as D (7 bases). The germline CDR1 and CDR2 sequences are SQVTM and ANQGSEA. With 7 bases removed from V and 2 bases from J, the gap between germline ends came to 9 bases. The length of the CDR3 is 11 residues. CDR3 sequence: CSAGGPYEQYF. The DNA of the CDR3 is TGCAGCGCCGGGGGGCCCTACGAGCAGTACTTC.

This clonotype has more than one count but fewer than ten. This chain connects TRBV20-1 to TRBJ2-7; perhaps D is TRBD1 or TRBD2 (7 bases each). Between the trimmed V and J ends, which lost 6 bases and 5 bases, there was a span of 23 bases. Germline CDR1 DFQATT, CDR2 SNEGSKA (reference sequence). CDR3 length: 15 residues. The CDR3, as DNA: TGCAGTGCCAGGGGCGGGGGCAGGGGGGCCCACGAGCAGTACTTC. This codes for CSARGGGRGAHEQYF.

The table lists this clonotype with many counts. This chain uses TRBV6-1 with TRBJ1-3, with a tentative D call TRBD1 (5 bases). The CDR3 totals 13 residues. Trimming removed 6 bases from V and 2 bases from J, with 8 bases in between. Germline-derived CDR1 and CDR2 are MNHNS and SASEGT. The CDR3 spells CASRPGAGNTIYF. The DNA for the CDR3 is TGTGCCAGCAGGCCGGGGGCTGGAAACACCATATATTTT.

Worth noting for this clonotype: Given a much more abundant clone one base away, this may be a read error. The DNA for the CDR3 is TGTGCCGGCAGTCTTCTGGCGCAGGGTGGAGATACGCAGTATTTT. Its protein product is CAGSLLAQGGDTQYF. J is TRBJ2-3 and V is TRBV2; the D gene is possibly TRBD1 (5 bases). CDR3 length: 15 residues. The germline gives CDR1 SNHLY, CDR2 FYNNEI.

This chain connects TRBV12-3 or TRBV12-4 to TRBJ2-2; 7 positions match TRBD2. Losses at the gene ends were 6 bases for V and 1 base for J; bases not matched to a gene: 8. This CDR3 is built from 16 residues. The CDR3 is CASRRKAGLNTGELFF. The CDR3 bases are TGTGCCAGCAGAAGGAAAGCGGGATTGAACACCGGGGAGCTGTTTTTT.

This clonotype has a handful of counts. This chain joins TRBV28 and TRBJ2-3; 16 nucleotides align to TRBD2. V lost 3 bases, J lost 7 bases, and 4 bases stayed unmatched. Germline V gene data show CDR1 as MDHEN and CDR2 as SYDVKM. The CDR3 runs 16 residues. As DNA, the CDR3 is TGTGCCAGCAGTTTGGGGACTAGCGGGAGGGTGAATACGCAGTATTTT. Translated: CASSLGTSGRVNTQYF.

In this sample, this clonotype turned up many times. The rearrangement uses TRBV28 and TRBJ1-1; the match to TRBD1 covers 8 bases. Germline CDR1 and CDR2: MDHEN and SYDVKM. The CDR3 is made up of 17 amino acids. Trimming at V came to 1 base and at J to 4 bases, leaving 11 bases not matched to a gene. The CDR3 is CASSLLTLKTGATEAFF. The CDR3 DNA is TGTGCCAGCAGTTTATTAACGCTTAAGACAGGGGCCACTGAAGCTTTCTTT.